The T cell receptor (beta chain) under discussion was sequenced for a study of CD8 T cells in ankylosing spondylitis. MiXCR was run by TCRdb on the 5' RACE reads, yielding one entry per CDR3 protein. The sample has around 150,000 distinct CDR3 sequences, about 17% seen once. This clonotype was recorded at least ten times. Its antigen is unknown. The V gene lost 4 bases and the J gene lost 11 bases, with 14 bases spanning the gap. The CDR3 is 12 residues long. CDR1 and CDR2 (germline): DFQATT, SNEGSKA (reference sequence). General study results and limits: The disease-linked clones had a CD8+ phenotype and low blood frequencies.

The rearrangement uses TRBV20-1 and TRBJ2-2; perhaps D is TRBD1 or TRBD2 (5 bases each). This sequence originates from a male donor with ankylosing spondylitis or in good health (not recorded which). Material for sequencing was blood, either unsorted or a sorted T cell fraction (not recorded which). The CDR3 region is CSATRGREELFF. The CDR3 DNA reads TGCAGTGCTACCCGGGGCAGGGAAGAGCTGTTTTTT.